This TCR beta chain stems from a study of vaccination effects on CD4 cells after COVID-19 (dated 2022 in TCRdb). With regard to the full study: Each participant received two doses of an mRNA SARS-CoV-2 vaccine, either BNT162b2 or mRNA-1273. The full study included approximately nine COVID-19 convalescent patients and a few SARS-CoV-2-naive healthy vaccine recipients. SARS-CoV-2 spike-specific CD4+ TCR repertoires were compared before and after mRNA vaccination in COVID-19 convalescent patients and in infection-naive vaccine recipients. Pre-vaccine samples were drawn from a couple of convalescent patients 16 days and one week before the first dose, at 142 and 148 days after COVID-19 diagnosis. The Oncomine TCR Beta short-read assay on an Illumina iSeq 100 was used to sequence cultures from other donors in the study. Here is what the overall study found, with its caveats: The study was limited by a small number of convalescent patients, and early post-infection timepoints were lacking. In convalescent patients, the post-vaccine spike-reactive repertoire was composed mainly of new vaccine-induced clones that were largely distinct from infection-induced clones. Marked clonal contraction was observed in both infection-induced and vaccine-induced clones at late post-vaccination timepoints, consistent with waning T cell responses.

The receptor library was made with the immunoSEQ multiplex PCR assay. TCR beta CDR3 sequencing was performed on DNA from the cultured, isolated CD4+ T cells. Under the source paper's analysis protocol: The analysis removed non-productive TCR sequences, trimmed reads to the CDR3 region, and retained only CDR3s that were 7 or more amino acids long. The MANAFEST web app was used to pick out antigen-specific clonotypes by comparing their expansion in peptide wells with that in reference cultures. For clones to be considered positive, expansion at FDR<0.05 versus reference and all other wells, an odds ratio above 5, and a frequency above 0.1% in two replicate wells were required. A clonotype was called cross-reactive if it was significantly expanded both in SARS-CoV-2 spike wells and in at least one common cold coronavirus spike condition. CDR3 similarity was assessed by Levenshtein distance using the stringdist R package, and unrooted trees were constructed with ape in R 3.6.1. TCRdb carries this immuneACCESS record with in-frame sequences only. Its versions omit some clonotypes, under half of them owing to an unresolved V gene in the studies checked, with the rest unexplained. V, J and clone size derive from that table, while D and trimming were established from the DNA sequence. This sample gives tens of thousands of clones in total; 70% to 80% of them show up just once. Of the sample, about 15% falls within the top ten clones.

In the ViraFEST assay, PBMC were stimulated with viral peptide pools, and antigen-specific CD4+ T cell clonotypes were then identified by expansion using TCR sequencing. After less than 13 days of culture, CD4+ T cells were isolated with the EasySep CD4+ T cell isolation kit. Convalescent patients had PCR-confirmed SARS-CoV-2 infection between March and December 2020, before Alpha, Beta and Delta variants emerged in the United States. Each well held around 1.9 million PBMC cultured in IMDM containing around 5% human AB serum, 9 to 10 IU/ml IL-2 and gentamicin, along with approximately 10 ug/ml peptides. Half of the culture medium was replaced with fresh IL-2-containing medium on days 3 and 7. Unless otherwise noted, each peptide stimulation condition was cultured in triplicate wells. Using Ficoll-Paque Plus gradient centrifugation, PBMC were separated from whole blood and then either used fresh or cryopreserved at -140C. The spike proteins of SARS-CoV-2 and of the common cold coronaviruses HCoV-NL63, HCoV-OC43 and HCoV-229E were spanned by overlapping peptide pools. The QIAamp micro DNA kit was used to extract genomic DNA from the cultured CD4+ T cells.

For this clone: Its antigen specificity is not known. One base away there is no much larger clone; base qualities are not given.

V is cut by 0 bases and J by 7 bases, and the space between the germline ends is 9 bases. The CDR3 runs 13 amino acids, cysteine and phenylalanine included. This entry keeps only the CDR3 DNA: 39 bases, framed from base 1. CDR1 and CDR2 (GTSNPN, SVGIG) derive from the germline V gene (reference sequence). This sequence was found in a human donor who had a prior SARS-CoV-2 infection. The source was CD4+ T cells from PBMCs cultured with HCoV-NL63 spike peptides, collected before COVID-19 vaccination. This specimen's cell subset or site label, per the study, means: HCoV-NL63 spike overlapping peptide pool stimulation. The sequence is built from TRBV30 and TRBJ2-2; the D gene cannot be named for sure. Here is the DNA: TGTGCCTGGAGTGTACTGGACCGCGGGGAGCTGTTTTTT. It encodes CAWSVLDRGELFF.